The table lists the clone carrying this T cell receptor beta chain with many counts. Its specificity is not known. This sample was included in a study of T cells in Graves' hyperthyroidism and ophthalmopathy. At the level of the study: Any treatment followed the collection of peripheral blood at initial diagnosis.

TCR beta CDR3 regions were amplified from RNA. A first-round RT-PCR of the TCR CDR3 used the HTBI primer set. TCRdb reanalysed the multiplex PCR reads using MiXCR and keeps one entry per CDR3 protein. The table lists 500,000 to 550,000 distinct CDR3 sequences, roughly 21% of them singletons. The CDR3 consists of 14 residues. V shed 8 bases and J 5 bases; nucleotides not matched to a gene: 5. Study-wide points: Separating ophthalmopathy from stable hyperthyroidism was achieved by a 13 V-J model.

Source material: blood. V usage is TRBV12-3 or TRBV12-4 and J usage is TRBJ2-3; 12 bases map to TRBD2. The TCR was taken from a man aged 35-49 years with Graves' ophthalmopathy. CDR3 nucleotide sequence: TGTGCCAGCCGTCTAGCGGGGGGGCAAGATACGCAGTATTTT. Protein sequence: CASRLAGGQDTQYF.